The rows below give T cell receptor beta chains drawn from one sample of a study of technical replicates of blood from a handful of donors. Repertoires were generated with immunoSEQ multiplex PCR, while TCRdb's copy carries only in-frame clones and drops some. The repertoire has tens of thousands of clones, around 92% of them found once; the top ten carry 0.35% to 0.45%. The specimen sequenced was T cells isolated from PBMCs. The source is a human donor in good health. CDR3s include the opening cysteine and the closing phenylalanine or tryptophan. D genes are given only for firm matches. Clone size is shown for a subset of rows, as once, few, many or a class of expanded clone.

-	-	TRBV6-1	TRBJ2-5	TGTGCCAGCAGTGAACGGGTTTCGTCACGTCAAGAGACCCAGTACTTC	CASSERVSSRQETQYF
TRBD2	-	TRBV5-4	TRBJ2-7	TGTGCCAGCAGCTTGGGACTAGCGGAGACCTACGAGCAGTACTTC	CASSLGLAETYEQYF
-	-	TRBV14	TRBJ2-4	TGTGCCAGCAGCCAAGAGACAGGAGGTCTTGGGAGAAACATTCAGTACTTC	CASSQETGGLGRNIQYF
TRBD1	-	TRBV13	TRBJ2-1	TGTGCCAGCAGCTTGTTGGGACAGTACAATGAGCAGTTCTTC	CASSLLGQYNEQFF
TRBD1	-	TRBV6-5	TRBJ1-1	TGTGCCAGCAGTTTTACAGGGGACTCCACTGAAGCTTTCTTT	CASSFTGDSTEAFF
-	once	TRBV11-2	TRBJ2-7	TGTGCCAGCAGCTTAGGCCAGACCTACGAGCAGTACTTC	CASSLGQTYEQYF
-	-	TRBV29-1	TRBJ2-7	TGCAGCGGAAACGGGAAGAACGAGCAGTACTTC	CSGNGKNEQYF
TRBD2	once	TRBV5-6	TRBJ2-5	TGTGCCAGCAGCTTAGGCCCCTGGGGACTAGCGGAAGAGACCCAGTACTTC	CASSLGPWGLAEETQYF
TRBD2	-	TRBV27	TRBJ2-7	TGTGCCAGCAGTTTGGGGGGGAGCTCCTACGAGCAGTACTTC	CASSLGGSSYEQYF
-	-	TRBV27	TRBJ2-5	TGTGCCAGCAGTTTATCGACGGGATCTCAAGAGACCCAGTACTTC	CASSLSTGSQETQYF
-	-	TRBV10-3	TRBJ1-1	TGTGCCATCAGTGAGTCGACGGAGAAGCCTGAAGCTTTCTTT	CAISESTEKPEAFF
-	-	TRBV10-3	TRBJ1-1	TGTGCCATCAGTGGTAGGGGTATCACTGAAGCTTTCTTT	CAISGRGITEAFF
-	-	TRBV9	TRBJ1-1	TGTGCCAGCAGCGTAGCCGGACAGCCGAACACTGAAGCTTTCTTT	CASSVAGQPNTEAFF
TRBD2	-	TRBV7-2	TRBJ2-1	TGTGCCAGCAGCTTAAGTAGAGCTAGCGGGAGGGAGGGGCAGTTCTTC	CASSLSRASGREGQFF
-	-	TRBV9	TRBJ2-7	TGTGCCAGCAGTGGGGAAGGACGGGAGTCCTACGAGCAGTACTTC	CASSGEGRESYEQYF
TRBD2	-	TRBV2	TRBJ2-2	TGTGCCAGCAGTATCGGACTAGCGGTGCCCGGGGAGCTGTTTTTT	CASSIGLAVPGELFF
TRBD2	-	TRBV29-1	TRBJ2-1	TGCAGCGTTGGGGCTACTAGCGGGAGGGGTTTGCAGTTCTTC	CSVGATSGRGLQFF
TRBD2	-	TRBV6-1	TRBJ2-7	TGTGCCAGCAGTGAAATAGCGGGAGACGGTCTATACGAGCAGTACTTC	CASSEIAGDGLYEQYF
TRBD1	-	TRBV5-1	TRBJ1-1	TGCGCCAGCAGCTTGGGGGGGACAGGGGTGAACACTGAAGCTTTCTTT	CASSLGGTGVNTEAFF
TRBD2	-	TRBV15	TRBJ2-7	TGTGCCACCAGCAGAGGACGGCTTCTAGCGGACTCCTACGAGCAGTACTTC	CATSRGRLLADSYEQYF
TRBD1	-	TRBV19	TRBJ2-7	TGTGCCAGTAGTGCGGACAGGGCGTTTACCTACGAGCAGTACTTC	CASSADRAFTYEQYF
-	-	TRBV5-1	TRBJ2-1	TGCGCCAGCAGCTGGGAAGGGGGATCCTACAATGAGCAGTTCTTC	CASSWEGGSYNEQFF
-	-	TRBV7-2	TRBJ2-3	TGTGCCAGCAGCGATGGACCCGAGGGTACGCAGTATTTT	CASSDGPEGTQYF
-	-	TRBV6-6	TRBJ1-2	TGTGCCAGCAGTTATACAGGGTCTGCTAACTATGGCTACACCTTC	CASSYTGSANYGYTF
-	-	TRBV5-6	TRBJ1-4	TGTGCCAGCAGCGCAGGGGCAACTAATGAAAAACTGTTTTTT	CASSAGATNEKLFF
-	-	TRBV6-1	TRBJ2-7	TGTGCCAGCGGGCACGAGACCTTCAACGAGCAGTACTTC	CASGHETFNEQYF
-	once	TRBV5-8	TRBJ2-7	TGTGCCAGCAGGACAGGTTACCCCTACGAGCAGTACTTC	CASRTGYPYEQYF
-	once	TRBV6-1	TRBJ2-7	TGTGCCAGCAGTCGGGAACTCCTTTGGGAGCAGTACTTC	CASSRELLWEQYF